Presented here are 4 T cell receptor beta chains from one specimen sequenced in a study of blood T cells in healthy people across ages. A J-beta primer mix and a sample-barcoded 5' primer were used in a second PCR of about 7 to 12 cycles. TCRdb re-called the 5' RACE reads through MiXCR, storing one row per CDR3 protein. The repertoire holds about 2 million distinct CDR3 sequences, with 40% to 55% as singletons. The material sequenced was blood. The receptor set was obtained from a woman aged 40 to 50 in good health.

In its sample, this clonotype was seen a few times. The chain carries TRBV29-1 and TRBJ2-5, with D possibly matching TRBD2 (6 bases). Trimming shortened V by 6 bases and J by 2 bases, and 19 bases separated the two germline ends. The CDR3 contains 15 residues. Germline CDR1 and CDR2: SQVTM and ANQGSEA. CDR3 residues: CSVLPGRLKQETQYF. The CDR3, as DNA: TGCAGCGTCCTTCCGGGGAGGTTGAAACAAGAGACCCAGTACTTC.

The gene calls are TRBV6-1 and TRBJ1-5; possible D gene TRBD1, 5 bases. The germline V gene has CDR1 MNHNS and CDR2 SASEGT. The CDR3 loop spans 13 amino acids. V shed 6 bases and J shed 4 bases, with 10 bases lying between them. The CDR3 loop is CASREWTNQPQHF. CDR3 nucleotide sequence: TGTGCCAGCAGGGAATGGACAAATCAGCCCCAGCATTTT.

The chain is built from TRBV11-2 and TRBJ2-3; D perhaps matches TRBD2 (5 bases). This CDR3 comprises 17 residues. Germline V gene data show CDR1 as SGHAT and CDR2 as FQNNGV. Trimming removed 2 bases from V and 6 bases from J, with 21 bases in between. CDR3 sequence reads: CASSLTTPGIRGDTQYF. The DNA of the CDR3 is TGTGCCAGCAGCTTAACGACTCCCGGGATTCGAGGCGATACGCAGTATTTT.

This rearrangement joins TRBV20-1 to TRBJ2-5; D unclear. Between the trimmed V and J ends, which lost 6 bases and 5 bases, there was a span of 16 bases. The CDR3 loop spans 13 amino acids. Germline V gene data show CDR1 as DFQATT and CDR2 as SNEGSKA (reference sequence). CDR3 protein: CSAHSPLEETQYF. CDR3 sequence (DNA): TGCAGTGCCCATTCCCCTCTTGAGGAGACCCAGTACTTC.